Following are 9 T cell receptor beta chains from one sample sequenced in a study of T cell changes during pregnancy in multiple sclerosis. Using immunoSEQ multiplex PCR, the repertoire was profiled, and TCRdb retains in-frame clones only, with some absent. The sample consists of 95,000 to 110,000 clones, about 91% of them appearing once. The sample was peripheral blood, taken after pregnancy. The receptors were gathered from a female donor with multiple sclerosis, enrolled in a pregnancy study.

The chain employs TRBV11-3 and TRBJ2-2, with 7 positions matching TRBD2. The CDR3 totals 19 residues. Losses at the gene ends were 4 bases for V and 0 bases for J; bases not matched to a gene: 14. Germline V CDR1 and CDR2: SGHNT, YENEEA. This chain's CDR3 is CASSWGKREGAPNTGELFF. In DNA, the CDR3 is TGTGCCAGCAGCTGGGGTAAGAGGGAGGGCGCCCCGAACACCGGGGAGCTGTTTTTT.

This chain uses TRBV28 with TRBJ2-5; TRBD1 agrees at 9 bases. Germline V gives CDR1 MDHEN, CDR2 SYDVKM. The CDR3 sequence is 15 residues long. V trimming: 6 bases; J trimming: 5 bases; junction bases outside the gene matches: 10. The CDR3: CASRQLTGGGETQYF. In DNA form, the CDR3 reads TGTGCCAGCAGACAACTCACAGGGGGCGGTGAGACCCAGTACTTC.

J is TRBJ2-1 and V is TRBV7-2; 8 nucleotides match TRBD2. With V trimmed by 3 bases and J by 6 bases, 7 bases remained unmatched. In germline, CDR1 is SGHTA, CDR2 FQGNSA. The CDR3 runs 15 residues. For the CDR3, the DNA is TGTGCCAGCAGCTTGTACGGGGGGGCCATCAATGAGCAGTTCTTC. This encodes CASSLYGGAINEQFF.

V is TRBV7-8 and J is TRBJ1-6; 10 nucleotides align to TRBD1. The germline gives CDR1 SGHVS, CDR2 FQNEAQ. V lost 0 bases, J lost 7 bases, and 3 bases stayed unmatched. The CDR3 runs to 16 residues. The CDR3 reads CASSLASGQGNSPLHF. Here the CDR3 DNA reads TGTGCCAGCAGCTTAGCGTCGGGACAGGGGAATTCACCCCTCCACTTT.

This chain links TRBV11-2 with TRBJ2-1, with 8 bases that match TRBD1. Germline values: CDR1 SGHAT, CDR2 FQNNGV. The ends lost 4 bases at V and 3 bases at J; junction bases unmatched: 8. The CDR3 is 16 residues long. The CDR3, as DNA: TGTGCCAGCAGCTCCGACGGACAGGGACGCTACAATGAGCAGTTCTTC. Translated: CASSSDGQGRYNEQFF.

This CDR3 reads CASFGTAYEQYF. Written as DNA, the CDR3 is TGTGCCAGCTTCGGGACAGCCTACGAGCAGTACTTC. The rearrangement uses TRBV2 and TRBJ2-7, with 7 bases fitting TRBD1. Germline V gene sequence: CDR1 SNHLY, CDR2 FYNNEI. The J segment lost 2 bases and the V segment lost 8 bases, leaving 3 bases of the junction unmatched. This CDR3 has 12 amino acids.

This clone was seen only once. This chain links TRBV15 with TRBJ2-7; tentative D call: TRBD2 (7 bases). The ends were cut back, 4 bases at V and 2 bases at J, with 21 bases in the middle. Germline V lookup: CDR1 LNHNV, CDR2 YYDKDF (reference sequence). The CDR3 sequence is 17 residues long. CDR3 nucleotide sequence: TGTGCCACCAGCACTTGGAGCGGGACACATAACCCCTACGAGCAGTACTTC. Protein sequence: CATSTWSGTHNPYEQYF.

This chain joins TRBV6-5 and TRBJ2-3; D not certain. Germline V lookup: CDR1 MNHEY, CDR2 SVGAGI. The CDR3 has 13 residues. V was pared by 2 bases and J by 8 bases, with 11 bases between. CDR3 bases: TGTGCCAGCAGTTACCCGACTTCGGGTACGCAGTATTTT. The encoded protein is CASSYPTSGTQYF.

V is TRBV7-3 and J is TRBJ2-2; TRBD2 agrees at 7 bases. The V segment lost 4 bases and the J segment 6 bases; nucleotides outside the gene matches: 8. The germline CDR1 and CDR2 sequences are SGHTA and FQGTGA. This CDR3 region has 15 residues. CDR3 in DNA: TGTGCCAGCAGCTCATGGGGGGGGGAGCCCGGGGAGCTGTTTTTT. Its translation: CASSSWGGEPGELFF.